One TCR beta chain is described in this entry. The PCR employed 60 Vbeta primers together with 13 Jbeta primers. Generated by immunoSEQ multiplex PCR, the TCRdb table keeps only in-frame clones and is missing some. In the table there are about 170,000 clones, around three quarters of which are singletons. The record originates from a study of cytomegalovirus exposure and HLA in healthy donors. The material sequenced was PBMCs. This TCR was recovered from a woman between 50 and 59 years old in good health and CMV-seronegative.

CDR3 nucleotide sequence: TGTGCCAGCAGTCATCAGACTCCTGACTACGAGCAGTACTTC. This gives the protein CASSHQTPDYEQYF. This rearrangement joins TRBV28 to TRBJ2-7; D unresolved. The CDR3 runs to 14 residues. Germline-derived CDR1 and CDR2 are MDHEN and SYDVKM. The V end was cut by 5 bases, the J end by 3 bases, with 14 bases between. Complete variable domain (other parts from reference TRBV28 and TRBJ2-7): DVKVTQSSRYLVKRTGEKVFLECVQDMDHENMFWYRQDPGLGLRLIYFSYDVKMKEKGDIPEGYSVSREKKERFSLILESASTNQTSMYLCASSHQTPDYEQYFGPGTRLTVT.